This T cell receptor (beta chain) was obtained from a study of blood T cell repertoires in COVID-19. Study as a whole: From the United States, Italy and Spain came samples of acute and convalescent COVID-19. From T cells, B-cell-depleted T cells, or PBMCs came the material, which was cDNA or gDNA.

The V segment lost 4 bases and the J segment 5 bases; nucleotides outside the gene matches: 18. The CDR3 has 18 amino acids. CDR1 SQVTM and CDR2 ANQGSEA come from the germline V gene. Sequencing was performed with immunoSEQ multiplex PCR; in TCRdb, only in-frame clones are kept and a portion is missing. The sample carries roughly 61,000 clones, 85% recorded once. What was sequenced was peripheral blood. The TCR comes from a man in his forties with active COVID-19. This chain connects TRBV29-1 to TRBJ2-3; 10 bases align to TRBD2. The CDR3 region has the DNA TGCAGCGTTGTAAGGCAGTTACTAGCGGGACCTTCCCAAGATACGCAGTATTTT. It is translated as CSVVRQLLAGPSQDTQYF.